This TCR beta chain came from a study of spatial heterogeneity in lung cancer. TCRdb redid the calling of the 5' RACE reads with MiXCR, one entry per CDR3 protein. The sample includes roughly 120,000 distinct CDR3 sequences, 10% to 15% of them seen just once. CDR3 size: 16 residues. Trimming removed 4 bases from V and 5 bases from J; junction bases left unmatched: 12. As for time point: blood at routine non-recurrence follow-up after resection. TCRs were sequenced from unsorted whole RNA of tumor, nontumor lung or PBMC. The clonotype originates from a male donor with early-stage non-small cell lung cancer. This specimen was PBMCs, taken at follow-up. J is TRBJ1-2 and V is TRBV5-3; 9 nucleotides match TRBD1. TRBV5-3 is classed as an ORF, of uncertain function. This chain's CDR3 is CARSPGTGFIGYGYTF. The DNA for the CDR3 is TGTGCCAGAAGCCCCGGGACAGGGTTCATCGGTTATGGCTACACCTTC.